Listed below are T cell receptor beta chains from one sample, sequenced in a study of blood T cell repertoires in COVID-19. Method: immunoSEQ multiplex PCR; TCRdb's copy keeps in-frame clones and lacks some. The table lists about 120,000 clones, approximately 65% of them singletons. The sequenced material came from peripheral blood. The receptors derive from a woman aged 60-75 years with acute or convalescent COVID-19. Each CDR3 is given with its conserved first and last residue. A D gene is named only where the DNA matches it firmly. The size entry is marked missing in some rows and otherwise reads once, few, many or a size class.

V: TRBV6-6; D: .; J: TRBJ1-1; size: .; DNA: TGTGCCAGCAGTTCACCCGGATCGGGGGACACTGAAGCTTTCTTT; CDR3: CASSSPGSGDTEAFF
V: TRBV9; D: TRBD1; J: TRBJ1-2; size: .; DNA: TGTGCCAGCAGCGCCGGACAGGGCTTTGGCTACACCTTC; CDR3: CASSAGQGFGYTF
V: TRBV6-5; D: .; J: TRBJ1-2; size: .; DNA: TGTGCCAGCAGTCTGACAGAAGGGTATGGCTACACCTTC; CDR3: CASSLTEGYGYTF
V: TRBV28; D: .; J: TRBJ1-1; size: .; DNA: TGTGCCAGCAAGCGGGGTCCCACTGAAGCTTTCTTT; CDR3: CASKRGPTEAFF
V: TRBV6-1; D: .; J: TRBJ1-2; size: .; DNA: TGTGCCAGCAGTGAAGGGGCAGTCCATGGCTACACCTTC; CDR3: CASSEGAVHGYTF
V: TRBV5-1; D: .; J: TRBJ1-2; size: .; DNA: TGCGCCAGCAGCGTGGGGACTATGGAGGGCTACACCTTC; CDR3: CASSVGTMEGYTF
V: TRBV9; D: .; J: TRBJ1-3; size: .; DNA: TGTGCCAGCAGCGTAGATAAGGGGTCTACTGGAAACACCATATATTTT; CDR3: CASSVDKGSTGNTIYF
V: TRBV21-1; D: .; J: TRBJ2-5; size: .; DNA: TGTGCCAGCAATACGGGACTAGCGGGGCAAGAGACCCAGTACTTC; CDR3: CASNTGLAGQETQYF
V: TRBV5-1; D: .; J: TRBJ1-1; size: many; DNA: TGCGCCAGCAGCTCCAGACAGGATTCCGGTGAAGCTTTCTTT; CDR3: CASSSRQDSGEAFF
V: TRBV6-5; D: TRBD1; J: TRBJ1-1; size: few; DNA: TGTGCCAGCCCTGACAGGGCCAACACTGAAGCTTTCTTT; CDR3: CASPDRANTEAFF
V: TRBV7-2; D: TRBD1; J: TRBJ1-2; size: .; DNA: TGTGCCAGCAGCTTGATGCCCGGGACAGGGGTTAATTACTACACCTTC; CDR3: CASSLMPGTGVNYYTF
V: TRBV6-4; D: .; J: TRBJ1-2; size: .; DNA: TGTGCCAGCAGTGCGTCGACTTCAGGGGACGGCTACACCTTC; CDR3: CASSASTSGDGYTF
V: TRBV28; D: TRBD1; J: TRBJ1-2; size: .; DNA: TGTGCCACCCTATTCGGGACAGGGATCCATGGCTACACCTTC; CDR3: CATLFGTGIHGYTF
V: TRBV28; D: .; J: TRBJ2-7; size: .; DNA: TGTGCCAGCAGTTTTAAGGGGCTCTACGGTAAGGAGCAGTACTTC; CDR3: CASSFKGLYGKEQYF
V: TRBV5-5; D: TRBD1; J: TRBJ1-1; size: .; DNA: TGTGCCAGCAGCCGACCATTCATCCGACAGGGAGAGACTGAAGCTTTCTTT; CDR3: CASSRPFIRQGETEAFF
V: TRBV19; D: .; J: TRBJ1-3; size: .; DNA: TGTGCCAGTAGTTTAACAGGAGTAGCTGGAAACACCATATATTTT; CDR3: CASSLTGVAGNTIYF